One sample yielded the 15 T cell receptor beta chains listed below, sequenced in a study of OX40 agonist ivuxolimab in advanced cancers. Generated by immunoSEQ multiplex PCR, the TCRdb table keeps only in-frame clones and is missing some. In the table there are 30,000 to 40,000 clones, 65% to 75% of which are singletons. The sample was CD4+ or CD8+ T cells sorted from blood, taken in a trial of the OX40 agonist ivuxolimab. Source of these receptors: an adult with an advanced solid tumor such as melanoma, head and neck, liver or kidney cancer.

CDR3 nucleotide sequence: TGTGCTAGTGGACGCGGACAGGGAGGAGGCTACACCTTC. Translated: CASGRGQGGGYTF. The rearrangement uses TRBV12-5 and TRBJ1-2, with 8 bases fitting TRBD1. V dropped 6 bases and J dropped 8; count of bases not matched to a gene: 8. The CDR3 sequence is 13 residues long. Germline CDR1 is LGHNT and CDR2 is FRNRAP. The full variable domain, rest sourced from reference TRBV12-5 and TRBJ1-2, is DARVTQTPRHKVTEMGQEVTMRCQPILGHNTVFWYRQTMMQGLELLAYFRNRAPLDDSGMPKDRFSAEMPDATLATLKIQPSEPRDSAVYFCASGRGQGGGYTFGSGTRLTVV.

In this sample, this clone turned up once. The CDR3 here is CASSQDPGETQYF. DNA for the CDR3: TGTGCCAGCAGCCAAGATCCCGGGGAGACCCAGTACTTC. The V gene is TRBV4-2, the J gene TRBJ2-5, with no clear D. The CDR3 has 13 amino acids. Trimming shortened V by 0 bases and J by 5 bases, and 7 bases separated the two germline ends. CDR1 is LGHNA, CDR2 YNFKEQ, per germline.

The J gene is TRBJ2-7, the V gene TRBV7-9; D is undetermined. V was cut by 1 base and J by 6 bases, with 7 bases left in between. CDR1 SEHNR and CDR2 FQNEAQ come from the germline V gene (reference sequence). The length of the CDR3 is 12 residues. The CDR3 sequence is CASSLVWGEQYV. CDR3 coding DNA: TGTGCCAGCAGCTTAGTGTGGGGCGAGCAGTACGTC.

The chain uses TRBV6-5 and TRBJ2-3; D gene ambiguous. Germline CDR1 reads MNHEY; CDR2 reads SVGAGI. The CDR3 has 14 residues. Trimming cost V 2 bases and J 1 base, with 7 bases left between them. CDR3 residues: CASSYVGGTDTQYF. DNA for the CDR3: TGTGCCAGCAGTTACGTAGGAGGCACAGATACGCAGTATTTT.

The J gene is TRBJ2-6, the V gene TRBV30, with D perhaps TRBD1 or TRBD2 (5 bases each). The V and J ends lost 7 bases and 2 bases respectively, with 12 bases between them. This CDR3 spans 14 amino acids. Germline-derived CDR1 and CDR2 are GTSNPN and SVGIG (reference sequence). CDR3 in DNA: TGTGCCTTACCGAGGGGCCCTGGGGCCAACGTCCTGACTTTC. Protein sequence: CALPRGPGANVLTF.

The chain employs TRBV5-5 and TRBJ1-1; D gene ambiguous. Germline-derived CDR1 and CDR2 are SGHKS and YYEKEE (reference sequence). The CDR3 contains 13 residues. Deletions cut 0 bases from V and 8 bases from J, with 11 bases between. The CDR3 loop reads CASSLEKVEEAFF. The DNA for the CDR3 is TGTGCCAGCAGCTTGGAGAAGGTAGAAGAAGCTTTCTTT.

This chain joins TRBV7-6 and TRBJ2-3; D might be TRBD2 (6 bases). The germline gives CDR1 SGHVS, CDR2 FNYEAQ. Trimming took 6 bases from V and 2 from J, leaving 15 bases between them. The CDR3 length is 15 residues. The CDR3 loop is CASSLPPGDTDTQYF. The DNA of the CDR3 is TGTGCCAGCAGTCTTCCCCCGGGGGACACAGATACGCAGTATTTT.

This sequence joins TRBV5-6 and TRBJ2-2, with TRBD1 matching over 9 bases. The CDR3 has 16 residues. Germline V lookup: CDR1 SGHDT, CDR2 YYEEEE. J was trimmed by 4 bases and V by 4 bases; bases with no gene match: 8. The DNA of the CDR3 is TGTGCCAGCAGCCGAAACAGGGGGCAGGGCACCGGGGAGCTGTTTTTT. It specifies CASSRNRGQGTGELFF.

The chain carries TRBV18 and TRBJ1-3; 9 nucleotides line up with TRBD1. CDR3 length equals 17 residues. The trim removed 0 bases at V and 0 bases at J, leaving 3 bases unmatched. CDR1 and CDR2 from the germline V gene are KGHSH and LQKENI. CDR3 sequence (DNA): TGTGCCAGCTCACCACCGGGACAGGGTCTCTCTGGAAACACCATATATTTT. This translates into CASSPPGQGLSGNTIYF.

The chain joins TRBV19 to TRBJ1-2; 10 positions agree with TRBD1. Germline CDR1 reads LNHDA; CDR2 reads SQIVND (reference sequence). The CDR3 totals 15 residues. V was clipped by 6 bases and J by 7 bases; unmatched bases: 11. The CDR3 DNA is TGTGCCAGTAGAGAGGAGGGACAGGGGTCTGGTGGCTACACCTTC. Its translation: CASREEGQGSGGYTF.

The V gene is TRBV18, the J gene TRBJ1-2, with D possibly being TRBD1 (5 bases). There are 15 residues in the CDR3. The germline V gene has CDR1 KGHSH and CDR2 LQKENI. V was shortened by 6 bases and J by 8 bases, with 22 bases between the two germline ends. The CDR3 loop reads CASSPGTAEMGGYTF. The CDR3 DNA reads as TGTGCCAGCTCTCCCGGGACGGCAGAAATGGGGGGCTACACCTTC.

The chain combines TRBV6-1 with TRBJ1-2; D is perhaps TRBD1 (5 bases). V dropped 7 bases and J dropped 7 bases, with 22 bases sitting between them. CDR3 size: 15 residues. Germline lookup yields CDR1 MNHNS and CDR2 SASEGT. CDR3 region: CASILRDVSPFGYTF. As DNA, the CDR3 is TGTGCCAGCATTCTCCGGGACGTTAGCCCTTTTGGCTACACCTTC.

By sample share, this clone is medium-sized (0.01 to 0.1%). The V and J genes are TRBV13 and TRBJ1-5; a possible D gene is TRBD1 (5 bases). Germline CDR1 reads PRHDT; CDR2 reads FYEKMQ (reference sequence). The CDR3 spans 14 residues. V lost 3 bases and J 3 bases, leaving 9 bases between the germline ends. This chain's CDR3 is CASSLGRDNQPQHF. The CDR3, as DNA: TGTGCCAGCAGCTTGGGACGGGACAATCAGCCCCAGCATTTT.

J is TRBJ1-5 and V is TRBV27, with D perhaps matching TRBD1 (6 bases). This CDR3 is built from 15 residues. Between the trimmed V and J ends, which lost 3 bases and 2 bases, there was a span of 11 bases. Germline V lookup: CDR1 MNHEY, CDR2 SMNVEV (reference sequence). As DNA, the CDR3 is TGTGCCAGCAGTTTGGTACAGGGAGGCAATCAGCCCCAGCATTTT. Translated, it gives CASSLVQGGNQPQHF.

The chain recombines TRBV2 with TRBJ1-5; TRBD1 is a possible D gene (5 bases). Trimming pared 6 bases from V and 9 bases from J, leaving 24 bases between. This CDR3 is built from 16 residues. The V gene's germline CDR1 is SNHLY and CDR2 FYNNEI. CDR3 residues: CASRLPGTESGGPQHF. CDR3 nucleotides: TGTGCCAGCAGACTCCCCGGGACGGAGTCCGGGGGGCCCCAGCATTTT.